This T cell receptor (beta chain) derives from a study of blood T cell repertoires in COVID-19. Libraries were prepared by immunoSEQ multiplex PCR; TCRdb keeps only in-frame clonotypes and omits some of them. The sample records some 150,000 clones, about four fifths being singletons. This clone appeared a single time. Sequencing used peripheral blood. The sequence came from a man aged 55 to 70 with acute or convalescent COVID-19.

The CDR3 sequence: CASSITGYNEQFF. The CDR3 DNA follows: TGTGCCAGTAGTATCACAGGGTACAATGAGCAGTTCTTC. V is TRBV19 and J is TRBJ2-1; D possibly corresponds to TRBD1 (6 bases). This CDR3 has 13 amino acids. Germline values: CDR1 LNHDA, CDR2 SQIVND (reference sequence). Deletions cut 3 bases from V and 4 bases from J, with 7 bases between.